This T cell receptor beta chain was retrieved from a study of TIL therapy for anti-PD-1-resistant metastatic lung cancer. Time point indicated: pre-treatment sample, taken before nivolumab and TIL therapy. This was the immunoSEQ v3 assay. The data were produced by immunoSEQ multiplex PCR, yet TCRdb's version contains in-frame clones alone and is incomplete. The repertoire includes about 44,000 clones, approximately 79% of them detected once, and about 15% sits in the top ten. This CDR3 contains 14 residues. Germline values: CDR1 SQVTM, CDR2 ANQGSEA. Between the trimmed V and J ends, which lost 6 bases and 10 bases, there was a span of 22 bases.

The sequencing here drew on blood, taken at baseline. The chain combines TRBV29-1 with TRBJ2-1; tentatively, D is TRBD2 (6 bases). The receptor was derived from a man aged 70-80 years with non-small cell lung cancer. The CDR3 DNA sequence: TGCAGCGTGGTTATAGCGGCATCCCCTTCGGAGCAGTTCTTC. Amino acids: CSVVIAASPSEQFF.